The present T cell receptor beta chain was sequenced within a study of blood T cell repertoires in COVID-19. Generated by immunoSEQ multiplex PCR, the TCRdb table keeps only in-frame clones and is missing some. The sample has over 200,000 clones, around 85% seen once. After removal of 4 bases from V and 6 bases from J, the junction contained 15 bases not matched to a gene. Germline values: CDR1 SGHRS, CDR2 YFSETQ. The CDR3 contains 19 residues. The sample was PBMCs or T cells enriched from blood (not recorded which). J is TRBJ2-5 and V is TRBV5-1; 16 bases map to TRBD2. The clonotype originates from a woman in her fifties or sixties in a cohort exposed to, infected with or recovered from COVID-19 (not recorded which). CDR3 residues: CASSGEQPGLAGGLKTQYF. For the CDR3, the DNA is TGCGCCAGCAGCGGTGAACAACCGGGACTAGCGGGGGGGCTGAAGACCCAGTACTTC.